This paragraph reports one T cell receptor beta chain. The antigen remains undetermined. This sample is drawn from a study of cytomegalovirus exposure and HLA in healthy donors. Study-wide findings and caveats: In vitro confirmation showed a few CMV-associated chains to be CMV antigen specific.

PCR primers comprised 60 Vbeta and 13 Jbeta primers. Profiled with immunoSEQ multiplex PCR; TCRdb holds only in-frame clones, not every one. In the table there are 200,000 to 300,000 clones, approximately 80% of which are singletons. The V gene's germline CDR1 is SEHNR and CDR2 FQNEAQ (reference sequence). The CDR3 runs 15 residues. Trimming left V 1 base short and J 3 bases short, with 10 bases between. V usage is TRBV7-9 and J usage is TRBJ2-1; tentatively, D is TRBD2 (5 bases). Sequenced material: PBMCs. The origin of this receptor is a woman between 55 and 75 years old in good health and CMV-seropositive. The CDR3 loop reads CASSLEWEIYNEQFF. CDR3 nucleotides: TGTGCCAGCAGCTTAGAGTGGGAGATCTACAATGAGCAGTTCTTC.